This TCR beta chain was sequenced for a study of blood T cell repertoires in COVID-19 (TCRdb year 2020). Concerning the study at large: Samples from collaborators originated in the United States, Italy and Spain and spanned both the acute and convalescent phases of COVID-19. Where available, HLA class I and class II types were obtained from metadata supplied by the sample provider rather than from assay-based typing. Sample metadata almost always included a de-identified subject ID, COVID-19 status, age in years and sex. The material from the prospective study consisted of cDNA or gDNA derived from T cells, B-cell-depleted T cells, or PBMCs. The repertoires were released in a freely available public database intended as a resource for research on the immune response to SARS-CoV-2. Subjects who had been exposed to COVID-19, were actively infected with it, or had recovered from it provided the deeply sampled blood TCRbeta repertoires that made up the dataset. The samples were drawn from the first 160 participants of the ongoing ImmuneRACE study and from more than 1,000 subjects provided by 6 global collaborators. General conclusions and limits of the study: Clinical and demographic metadata were provided uncurated, with the amount varying by source and participant.

Turning to this clone: What antigen it recognizes has not been identified. No base qualities exist here, and no much larger clone lies one base off it.

TCRbeta CDR3 regions were amplified from genomic DNA using the immunoSEQ Assay, a bias-controlled multiplex PCR. The original pipeline was this. The number of nucleated cells in each sample was estimated from the amplification of reference gene primers within the assay. Sequence reads were collapsed and filtered to measure the absolute abundance of every unique TCRbeta CDR3 rearrangement. Productive Simpson clonality was computed per sample as the square root of Simpson's diversity index over productive rearrangements. This immuneACCESS table, as held by TCRdb, lists in-frame sequences with V and J called but not all clones. Of the missing ones, under half trace to an unresolved V gene in checked studies; the others have no known cause. The V and J calls and clone size come from that table; D and trimming were worked out from the DNA. Within this sample are about 280,000 clones, with under 90% of them counted one time only. The ten biggest clones cover roughly 11% of the sample.

One collaborating source in Seattle enrolled patients while the patients were actively infected and followed the patients over time throughout the course of disease. Whole blood was collected in K2EDTA tubes by collaborating institutions according to the institutions' own protocols. For TCRbeta analysis, collaborators shipped samples as frozen whole blood, isolated PBMCs, or DNA extracted from either of those sample types. The CDR3 runs 14 amino acids, cysteine and phenylalanine included. Just CDR3 DNA is preserved here, 42 bases in frame from base 1. Reading the germline V gene gives CDR1 MGHRA and CDR2 YSYEKL. From V the trimming removes 2 bases and from J it removes 7 bases, while the gene matches leave 6 bases of the junction unaccounted for.

In this chain, TRBV4-1 is recombined with TRBJ2-5, and 8 bases in between align with TRBD2. This TCR was sampled from a woman younger than 45 with COVID-19, enrolled during active disease. Material: peripheral blood. The DNA sequence follows: TGCGCCAGCAGCCAAAGCGGGGGAATGTGGACCCAGTACTTC. Protein translation: CASSQSGGMWTQYF.